This T cell receptor beta chain was profiled in a study of CD8 T cells in ankylosing spondylitis. TCRdb redid the calling of the 5' RACE reads with MiXCR, one entry per CDR3 protein. Of around 130,000 distinct CDR3 sequences listed, more than 6.5% were seen once; the top ten hold less than 15%. The CDR3 sequence is 16 residues long. V trimming: 1 base; J trimming: 5 bases; junction bases outside the gene matches: 7. CDR1 is SGHVS, CDR2 FNYEAQ, per germline. In this sample, this clonotype turned up many times. The specimen was blood, either unsorted or a sorted T cell fraction (not recorded which). This TCR derives from a male donor with ankylosing spondylitis or in good health (not recorded which). This chain connects TRBV7-6 to TRBJ2-2; 7 nucleotides agree with TRBD2. CDR3 in amino acids: CASSLGRTSSTGELFF. CDR3 coding DNA: TGTGCCAGCAGCTTAGGCAGGACTAGTTCAACCGGGGAGCTGTTTTTT.